The sequence of this T cell receptor beta chain was determined in a study of blood T cell repertoires in COVID-19. Generated by immunoSEQ multiplex PCR, the TCRdb table keeps only in-frame clones and is missing some. The repertoire holds 160,000 or so clones, with about 89% as singletons. The sequencing sample was made of peripheral blood. The sequence was collected from a man between 60 and 70 years old with acute or convalescent COVID-19.

CDR3 sequence: CASSLVAGGNEQYF. DNA of the CDR3: TGTGCCAGCAGCTTAGTAGCAGGGGGAAACGAGCAGTACTTC. The chain combines TRBV7-9 with TRBJ2-7; 7 bases are a match to TRBD1. Germline loops: CDR1 SEHNR, CDR2 FQNEAQ (reference sequence). CDR3 length equals 14 residues. Germline trimming cut 1 base from V and 5 bases from J; bases unmatched to any gene: 5.